The clone carrying this T cell receptor (beta chain) was seen many times. Its antigen is still unknown. The V end was cut by 4 bases, the J end by 1 base, with 15 bases between. Germline assignment: CDR1 SGHNT and CDR2 YYREEE (reference sequence). This CDR3 is 17 amino acids long. This sample is part of a study of blood T cells in healthy people across ages. Study conclusions and caveats: The fall in TCR beta diversity per million T cells was roughly linear with age.

It was with a sample-barcoded 5' primer and a J-beta primer mix that a second PCR of roughly 7 to 12 cycles was run. Each TCR beta cDNA got a 12-nucleotide random molecular identifier. MiXCR, applied by TCRdb to the 5' RACE reads, yields one record per CDR3 protein. The sample consists of approximately 810,000 distinct CDR3 sequences, 29% of them appearing once. The chain has TRBV5-4 and TRBJ2-6; tentatively, D is TRBD2 (6 bases). Sequencing was carried out using blood. The receptor's source is a woman older than 75 in good health. CDR3 residues: CASSPSSGVSGANVLTF. In DNA, the CDR3 is TGTGCCAGCAGCCCCAGTTCGGGGGTATCTGGGGCCAACGTCCTGACTTTC.